The entry below gives a single TCR beta chain sequence along with its context. The antigen is unknown. This specimen comes from a study of shared clonotypes between healthy human individuals. Overall study findings and caveats: Sorted-subset sequencing, rarefaction showed, was incomplete despite large depth.

It was into CD45RA+ naive and CD45RA-negative memory subsets that the CD4+ cells were split. This CDR3 comprises 15 residues. Trimming cost V 3 bases and J 0 bases, with 12 bases left between them. Per the germline V gene, CDR1 is SGHNT and CDR2 is YYREEE (reference sequence). Profiling relied on immunoSEQ multiplex PCR, and the TCRdb table lists in-frame clones only, not all of them. The sample records hundreds of thousands of clones, 74% being singletons. The specimen was memory CD4+ T cells sorted from blood. Indicated subset: CD45RA-negative fraction. The chain has TRBV5-4 and TRBJ1-2; maybe TRBD1 (5 bases). The clonotype originates from a woman aged 25 to 39 in good health. The DNA of the CDR3 is TGTGCCAGCAGCTCCTCCCGAGGGGCTAACTATGGCTACACCTTC. This translates into CASSSSRGANYGYTF.